This TCR beta chain was sequenced for a study of CD8 T cells in ankylosing spondylitis. With V trimmed by 4 bases and J by 0 bases, 3 bases remained unmatched. The CDR3 totals 15 residues. Germline-derived CDR1 and CDR2 are DFQATT and SNEGSKA (reference sequence). TCRdb reanalysed the 5' RACE reads using MiXCR and keeps one entry per CDR3 protein. The sample has about 150,000 distinct CDR3 sequences; roughly 30% are singletons. The V call is TRBV20-1, the J call TRBJ2-6; TRBD1 matches at 7 bases. The sequence was collected from a male donor with ankylosing spondylitis. Sample: synovial fluid, either unsorted or a sorted T cell fraction (not recorded which). DNA for the CDR3: TGCAGTGCTACGGACAGGTTCTCTGGGGCCAACGTCCTGACTTTC. Translating it yields CSATDRFSGANVLTF.